Below are 3 T cell receptor beta chains sequenced from a single sample in a study of blood T cell repertoires in COVID-19 (dated by TCRdb to 2020 to 2022). Receptor amplification or capture employed the immunoSEQ multiplex PCR assay. In TCRdb, the immuneACCESS table is reduced to in-frame sequences with V and J assigned. These tables do not hold every clone; where another copy was compared, an unresolved V gene accounts for under half, and the others remain unexplained. This sample gives approximately 310,000 clones in total; 80% to 90% of them show up just once. Of the sample, roughly 2% falls within the top ten clones. Sequenced material: PBMCs or T cells enriched from blood (not recorded which). The source is a man aged 30 to 39 who had recovered from COVID-19.

The gene calls are TRBV28 and TRBJ2-1; TRBD1 is a possible D gene (5 bases). The V end lost 6 bases, the J end lost 4 bases, and 10 bases lay between the germline ends. The CDR3 has 13 amino acids. The germline gives CDR1 MDHEN, CDR2 SYDVKM. The CDR3 DNA follows: TGTGCCAGCAGCCTTGACAGTTACAATGAGCAGTTCTTC. Protein product: CASSLDSYNEQFF.

Note on this clone: The sample contains more than one DNA sequence encoding this CDR3. The chain is built from TRBV2 and TRBJ1-1; TRBD1 matches 8 bases. Germline assignment: CDR1 SNHLY and CDR2 FYNNEI. Trimming at V came to 6 bases and at J to 3 bases, leaving 6 bases not matched to a gene. The CDR3 contains 14 residues. Here the CDR3 DNA reads TGTGCCAGCAGGCTCGGACAGGGCTACACTGAAGCTTTCTTT. This encodes CASRLGQGYTEAFF.

This chain joins TRBV2 and TRBJ2-7; the match to TRBD1 covers 7 bases. CDR3 length equals 13 residues. The germline V gene encodes CDR1 SNHLY and CDR2 FYNNEI. V was pared by 10 bases and J by 2 bases, with 8 bases of the junction left unmatched. The CDR3 DNA reads TGTGCCACTTCCGGGACAGAGACCTACGAGCAGTACTTC. This encodes CATSGTETYEQYF.